This T cell receptor beta chain was obtained from a study of vaccination effects on CD4 cells after COVID-19. Sequencing was preceded by expansion of antigen-specific CD4+ T cells with viral peptide pools in the ViraFEST assay. Isolation of CD4+ T cells took place after 10 to 11 days of culture. Replacing half the medium with IL-2 medium was done on days 3 and 7. Between the trimmed V and J ends, which lost 3 bases and 3 bases, there was a span of 7 bases. Germline CDR1 reads SGHVS; CDR2 reads FQNEAQ. This CDR3 is built from 13 residues. Assay: immunoSEQ multiplex PCR; the TCRdb copy retains only in-frame clones and omits some. The sample has 60,000 to 70,000 clones; roughly 79% are singletons. In regard to this clone: The antigen remains unidentified.

The clonotype was recovered from a human donor who received a COVID-19 vaccine. Source: CD4+ T cells from PBMCs cultured with HCoV-229E spike peptides, taken before COVID-19 vaccination. This chain connects TRBV7-8 to TRBJ2-3; D is possibly TRBD1 (6 bases). Written as DNA, the CDR3 is TGTGCCAGCAGCTTCGGACAGACAGATACGCAGTATTTT. It specifies CASSFGQTDTQYF. The full variable domain, in which reference TRBV7-8 and TRBJ2-3 provide the parts outside the CDR3, is GAGVSQSPRYKVAKRGQDVALRCDPISGHVSLFWYQQALGQGPEFLTYFQNEAQLDKSGLPSDRFFAERPEGSVSTLKIQRTQQEDSAVYLCASSFGQTDTQYFGPGTRLTVL.